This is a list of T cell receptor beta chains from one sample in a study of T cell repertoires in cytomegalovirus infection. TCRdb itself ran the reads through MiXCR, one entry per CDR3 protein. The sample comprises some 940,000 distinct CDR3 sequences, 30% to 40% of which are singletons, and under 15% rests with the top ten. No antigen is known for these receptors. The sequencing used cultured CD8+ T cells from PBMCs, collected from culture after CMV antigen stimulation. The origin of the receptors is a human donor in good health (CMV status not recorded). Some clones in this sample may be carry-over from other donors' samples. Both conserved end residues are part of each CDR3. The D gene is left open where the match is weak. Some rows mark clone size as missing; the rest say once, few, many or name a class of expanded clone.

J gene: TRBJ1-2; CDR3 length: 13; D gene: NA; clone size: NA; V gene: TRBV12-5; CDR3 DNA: TGTGCTAGTGGCTTCACAGGGACCTATGGCTACACCTTC; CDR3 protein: CASGFTGTYGYTF
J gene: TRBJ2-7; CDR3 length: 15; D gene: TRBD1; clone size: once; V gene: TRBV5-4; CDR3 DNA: TGTGCCAGCAGCGTGGGACAGAGAAGCTCCTACGAGCAGTACTTC; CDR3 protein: CASSVGQRSSYEQYF
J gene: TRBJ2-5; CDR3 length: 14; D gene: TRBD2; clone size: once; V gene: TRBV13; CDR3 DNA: TGTGCCAGCACCTTTGCGGGGGGGCCGGAGACCCAGTACTTC; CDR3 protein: CASTFAGGPETQYF
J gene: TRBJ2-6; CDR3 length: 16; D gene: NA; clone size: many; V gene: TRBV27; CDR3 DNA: TGTGCCAGCAGTTTTTTAGCCCCCGACGGGGCCAACGTCCTGACTTTC; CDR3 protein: CASSFLAPDGANVLTF
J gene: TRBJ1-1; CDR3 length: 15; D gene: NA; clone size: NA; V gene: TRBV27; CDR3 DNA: TGTGCCAGCAGTTTAAGGGGCGGGGGGCACTATGAAGCTTTCTTT; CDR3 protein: CASSLRGGGHYEAFF
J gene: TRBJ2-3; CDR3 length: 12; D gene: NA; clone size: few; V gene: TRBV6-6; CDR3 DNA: TGTGCCAGCAGCCGACACACAGATACGCAGTATTTT; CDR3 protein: CASSRHTDTQYF
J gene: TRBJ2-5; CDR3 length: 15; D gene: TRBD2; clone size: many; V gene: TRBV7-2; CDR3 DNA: TGTGCCAGCAGCCCTTCAGCGGGGGCAGGGGAGACCCAGTACTTC; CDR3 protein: CASSPSAGAGETQYF
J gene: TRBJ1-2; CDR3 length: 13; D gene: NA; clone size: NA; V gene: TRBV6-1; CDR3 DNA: TGTGCCATCGAGACGACATATAACTATGGCTACACCTTC; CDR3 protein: CAIETTYNYGYTF
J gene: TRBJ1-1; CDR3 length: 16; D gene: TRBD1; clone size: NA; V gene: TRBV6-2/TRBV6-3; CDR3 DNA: TGTGCCAGCAGTGAGGCTGTCAGGGGGCCGAACACTGAAGCTTTCTTT; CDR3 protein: CASSEAVRGPNTEAFF
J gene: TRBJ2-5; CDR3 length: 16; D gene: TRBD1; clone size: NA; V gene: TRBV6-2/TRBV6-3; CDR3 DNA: TGTGCCAGCAGTAACGGGACAGCTCCCCACCGCGAGACCCAGTACTTC; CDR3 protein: CASSNGTAPHRETQYF
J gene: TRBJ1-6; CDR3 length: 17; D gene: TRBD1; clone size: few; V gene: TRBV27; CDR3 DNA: TGTGCCAGCAGTATGGGACAGGCCTTTTCCCCAAGGCCACCCCTCCACTTT; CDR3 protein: CASSMGQAFSPRPPLHF
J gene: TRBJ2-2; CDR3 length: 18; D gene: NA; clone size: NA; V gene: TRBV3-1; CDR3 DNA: TGTGCCAGCAGCCAAGACTTCCGGCGGTTCACGAACACCGGGGAGCTGTTTTTT; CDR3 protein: CASSQDFRRFTNTGELFF
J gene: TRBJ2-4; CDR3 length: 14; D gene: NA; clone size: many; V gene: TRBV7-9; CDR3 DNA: TGTGCCAGCAGCTCTCTTTCGGGGTCTGGCATTCAGTACTTC; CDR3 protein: CASSSLSGSGIQYF
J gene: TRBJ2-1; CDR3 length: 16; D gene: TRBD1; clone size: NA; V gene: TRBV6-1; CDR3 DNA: TGTGCCAGCTACAGGCTAGTGAACAGGGGGCTCGATGAGCAGTTCTTC; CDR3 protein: CASYRLVNRGLDEQFF
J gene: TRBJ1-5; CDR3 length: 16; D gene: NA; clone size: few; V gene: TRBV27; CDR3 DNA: TGTGCCAGCAGTTTATCGGGTAGGGAGCGAAATCAGCCCCAGCATTTT; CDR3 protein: CASSLSGRERNQPQHF
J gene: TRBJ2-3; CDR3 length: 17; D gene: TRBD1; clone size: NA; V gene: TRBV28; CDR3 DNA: TGTGCCAGCAGTTTCAGATTAGGGGACAGGGTAACAGATACGCAGTATTTT; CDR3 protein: CASSFRLGDRVTDTQYF
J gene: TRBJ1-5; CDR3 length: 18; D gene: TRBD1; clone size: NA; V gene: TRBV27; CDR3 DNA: TGTGCCAGCAGTCCTCTAAGGACAGGAACTTATAGCAATCAGCCCCAGCATTTT; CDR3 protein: CASSPLRTGTYSNQPQHF
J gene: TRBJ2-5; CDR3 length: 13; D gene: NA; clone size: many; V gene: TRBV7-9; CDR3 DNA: TGTGCCAGCAGTCCAGGATCGTTTGAGACCCAGTACTTC; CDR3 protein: CASSPGSFETQYF
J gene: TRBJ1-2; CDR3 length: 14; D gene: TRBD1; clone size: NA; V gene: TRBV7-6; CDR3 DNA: TGTGCCAGCATCTTAGGGACAGACCTCTATGGCTACACCTTC; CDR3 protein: CASILGTDLYGYTF
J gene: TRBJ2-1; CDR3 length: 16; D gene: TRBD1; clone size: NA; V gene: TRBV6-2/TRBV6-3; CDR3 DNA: TGTGCCAGCAGTTATTTCAGGGGGCGCGCCTACAATGAGCAGTTCTTC; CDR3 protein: CASSYFRGRAYNEQFF
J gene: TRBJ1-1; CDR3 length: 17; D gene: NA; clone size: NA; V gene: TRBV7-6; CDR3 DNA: TGTGCCAGCAGCTTAGCGGGAGGATGGGGGCATTGGACTGAAGCTTTCTTT; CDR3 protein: CASSLAGGWGHWTEAFF
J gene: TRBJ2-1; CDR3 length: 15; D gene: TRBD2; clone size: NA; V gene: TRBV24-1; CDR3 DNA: TGTGCCACCAGTGAGGGCACTAGCGGCTACAATGAGCAGTTCTTC; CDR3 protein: CATSEGTSGYNEQFF
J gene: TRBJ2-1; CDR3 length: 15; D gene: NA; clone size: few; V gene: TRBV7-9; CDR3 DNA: TGTGCCAGCAGCCAAGCGGGGACAGACGACAATGAGCAGTTCTTC; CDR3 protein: CASSQAGTDDNEQFF
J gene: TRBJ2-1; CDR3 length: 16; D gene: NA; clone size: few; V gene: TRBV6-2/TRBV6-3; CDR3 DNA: TGTGCCAGCAGTTACTCGGACATTTGGGATTACAATGAGCAGTTCTTC; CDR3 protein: CASSYSDIWDYNEQFF
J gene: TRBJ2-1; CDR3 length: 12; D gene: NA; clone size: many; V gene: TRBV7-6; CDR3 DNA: TGTGCCAGCAGCGCCGCAGGGAATGAGCAGTTCTTC; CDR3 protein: CASSAAGNEQFF
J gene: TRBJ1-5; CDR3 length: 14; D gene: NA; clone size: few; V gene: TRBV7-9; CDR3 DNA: TGTGCCAGCAGATTGGACGGAACAAATCAGCCCCAGCATTTT; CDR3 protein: CASRLDGTNQPQHF
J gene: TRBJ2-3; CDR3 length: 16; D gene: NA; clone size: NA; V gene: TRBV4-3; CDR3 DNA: TGCGCCAGCAGCCAAGATGGGACGGGGACCACAGATACGCAGTATTTT; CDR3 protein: CASSQDGTGTTDTQYF
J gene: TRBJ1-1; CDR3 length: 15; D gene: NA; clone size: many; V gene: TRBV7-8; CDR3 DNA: TGTGCCAGCACCTCTGGGGGATTCGCGAACACTGAAGCTTTCTTT; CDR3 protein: CASTSGGFANTEAFF
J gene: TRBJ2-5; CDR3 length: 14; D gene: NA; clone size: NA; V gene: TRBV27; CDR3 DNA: TGTGCCAGCAGTCGCGAGGGGGACCAAGAGACCCAGTACTTC; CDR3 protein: CASSREGDQETQYF
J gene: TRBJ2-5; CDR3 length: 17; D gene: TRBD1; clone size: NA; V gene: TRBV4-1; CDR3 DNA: TGCGCCAGCAGCCAAGGAACCGGGACAGGGGGCCAAGAGACCCAGTACTTC; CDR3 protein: CASSQGTGTGGQETQYF
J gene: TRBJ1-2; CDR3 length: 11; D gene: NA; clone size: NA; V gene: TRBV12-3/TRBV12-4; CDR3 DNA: TGTGCCAGCAGTTTCACAGTTGGCTACACCTTC; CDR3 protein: CASSFTVGYTF
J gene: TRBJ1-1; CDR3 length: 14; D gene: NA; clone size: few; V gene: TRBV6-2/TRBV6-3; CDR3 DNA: TGTGCCAGCAGTAGGACATTCTCCGACACTGAAGCTTTCTTT; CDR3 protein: CASSRTFSDTEAFF
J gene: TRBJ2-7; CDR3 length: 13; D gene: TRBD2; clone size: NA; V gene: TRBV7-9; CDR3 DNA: TGTGCCAGCGATAGTAGCGGGGACTACGAGCAGTACTTC; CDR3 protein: CASDSSGDYEQYF
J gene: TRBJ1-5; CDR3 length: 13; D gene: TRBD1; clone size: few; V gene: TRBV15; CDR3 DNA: TGTGCCACCAGCAGCAGGGGGCACCAGCCCCAGCATTTT; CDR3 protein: CATSSRGHQPQHF
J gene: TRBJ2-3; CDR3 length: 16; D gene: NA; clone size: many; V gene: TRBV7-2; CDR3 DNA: TGTGCCAGCAGCTTCAGCAGCGGAGCCGTCCCAGATACGCAGTATTTT; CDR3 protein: CASSFSSGAVPDTQYF
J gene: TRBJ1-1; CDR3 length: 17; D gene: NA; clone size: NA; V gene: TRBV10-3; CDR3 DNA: TGTGCCATCACCCCCTGGCCAGACCCGATAAAGAACACTGAAGCTTTCTTT; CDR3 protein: CAITPWPDPIKNTEAFF
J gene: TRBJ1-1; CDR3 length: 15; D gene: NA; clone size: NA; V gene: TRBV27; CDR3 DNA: TGTGCCAGCAGTTTATCCCCAGGAGGGAGCACTGAAGCTTTCTTT; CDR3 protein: CASSLSPGGSTEAFF
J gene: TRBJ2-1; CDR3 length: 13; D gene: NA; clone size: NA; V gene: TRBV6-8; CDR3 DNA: TGTGCCAGCAGTTACTCGAAGAGGGGTGAGCAGTTCTTC; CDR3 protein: CASSYSKRGEQFF
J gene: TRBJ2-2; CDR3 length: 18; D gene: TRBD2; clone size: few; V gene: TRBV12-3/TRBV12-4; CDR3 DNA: TGTGCCAGCAGTTTCCGTCTTAGCGGGGGCCCCAACACCGGGGAGCTGTTTTTT; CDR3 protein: CASSFRLSGGPNTGELFF
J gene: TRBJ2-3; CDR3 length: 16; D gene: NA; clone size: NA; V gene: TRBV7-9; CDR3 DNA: TGTGCCAGCAGCCCATATCCGGGCGGGGGCACAGATACGCAGTATTTT; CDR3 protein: CASSPYPGGGTDTQYF
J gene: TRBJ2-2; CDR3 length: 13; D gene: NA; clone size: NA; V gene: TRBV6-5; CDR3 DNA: TGTGCCAGCAGTTATAATACGCTTGCCGAGCTGTTTTTT; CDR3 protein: CASSYNTLAELFF
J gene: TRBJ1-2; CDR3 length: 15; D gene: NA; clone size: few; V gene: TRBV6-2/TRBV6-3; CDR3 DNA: TGTGCCAGCACCCTAGAGTCCGACAGCTTCTATGGCTACACCTTC; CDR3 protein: CASTLESDSFYGYTF
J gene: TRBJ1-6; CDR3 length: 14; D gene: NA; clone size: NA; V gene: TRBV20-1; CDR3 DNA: TGCAGTGCTACCACGTCCCGGGGTGACTCACCCCTCCACTTT; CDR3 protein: CSATTSRGDSPLHF
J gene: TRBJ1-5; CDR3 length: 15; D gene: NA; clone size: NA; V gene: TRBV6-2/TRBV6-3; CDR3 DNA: TGTGCCAGCCGGCGGACCCTGGGTAGCAATCAGCCCCAGCATTTT; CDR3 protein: CASRRTLGSNQPQHF
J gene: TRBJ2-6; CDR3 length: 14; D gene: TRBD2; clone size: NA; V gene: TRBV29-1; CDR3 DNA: TGCAGCGTTCGGGGACTAGCTGGGGCCAACGTCCTGACTTTC; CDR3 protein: CSVRGLAGANVLTF
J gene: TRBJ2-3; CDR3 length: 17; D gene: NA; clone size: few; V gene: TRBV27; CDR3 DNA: TGTGCCAGCAGTTTATCCCCGCGGGGGCCCTCCGCAGATACGCAGTATTTT; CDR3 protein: CASSLSPRGPSADTQYF
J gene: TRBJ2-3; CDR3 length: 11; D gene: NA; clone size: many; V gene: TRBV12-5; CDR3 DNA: TGTGCTAGTGGTTTGGGAGATACGCAGTATTTT; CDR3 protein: CASGLGDTQYF
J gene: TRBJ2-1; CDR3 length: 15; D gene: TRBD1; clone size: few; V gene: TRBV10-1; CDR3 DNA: TGCGCCAGCTCCTCGGACAGGGGGACAGACAATGAGCAGTTCTTC; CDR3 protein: CASSSDRGTDNEQFF
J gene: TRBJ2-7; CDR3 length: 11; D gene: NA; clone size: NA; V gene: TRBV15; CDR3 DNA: TGTGCCACCAGTGGGGGGTACGAGCAGCACTTC; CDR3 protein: CATSGGYEQHF
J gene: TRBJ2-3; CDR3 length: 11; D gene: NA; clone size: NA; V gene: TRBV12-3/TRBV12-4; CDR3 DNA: TGTGCCAGCATCGGGGAAGATACGCAGTATTTT; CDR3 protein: CASIGEDTQYF
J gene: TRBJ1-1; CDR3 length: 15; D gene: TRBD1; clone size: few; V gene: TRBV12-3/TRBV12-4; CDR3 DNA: TGTGCCAGCAGTTTACAGGGGGTGGACCTCACTGAAGCTTTCTTT; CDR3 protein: CASSLQGVDLTEAFF
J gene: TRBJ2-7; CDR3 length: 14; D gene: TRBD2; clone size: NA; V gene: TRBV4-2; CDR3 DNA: TGTGCCAGTTTGACTAGCGGGGCGTCCTACGAGCAGTACTTC; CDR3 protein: CASLTSGASYEQYF